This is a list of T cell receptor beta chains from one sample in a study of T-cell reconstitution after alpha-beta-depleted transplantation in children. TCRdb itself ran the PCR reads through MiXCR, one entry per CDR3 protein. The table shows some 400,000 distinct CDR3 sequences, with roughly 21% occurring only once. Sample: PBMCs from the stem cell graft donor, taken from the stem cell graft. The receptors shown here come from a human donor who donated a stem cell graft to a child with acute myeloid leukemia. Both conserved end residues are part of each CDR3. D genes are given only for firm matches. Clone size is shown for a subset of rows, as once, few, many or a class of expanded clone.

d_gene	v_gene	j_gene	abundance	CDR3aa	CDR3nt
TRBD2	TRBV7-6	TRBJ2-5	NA	CASSYRLAGVLRETQYF	TGTGCCAGCAGCTACCGACTAGCGGGAGTATTGAGAGAGACCCAGTACTTC
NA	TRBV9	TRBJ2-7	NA	CASSVGIQGPSYEQYF	TGTGCCAGCAGCGTAGGGATACAGGGCCCTTCCTACGAGCAGTACTTC
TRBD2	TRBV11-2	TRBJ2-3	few	CASSRTSGTTDTQYF	TGTGCCAGCAGCCGGACTAGCGGGACCACAGATACGCAGTATTTT
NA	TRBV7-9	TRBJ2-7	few	CASSPPNGKWQYF	TGTGCCAGCAGCCCTCCTAACGGCAAGTGGCAGTACTTC
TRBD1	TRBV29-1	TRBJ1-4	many	CSVRQGGEKLFF	TGCAGCGTAAGACAGGGGGGAGAAAAACTGTTTTTT
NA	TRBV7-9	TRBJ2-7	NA	CASSLVRDEQYF	TGTGCCAGCAGCTTAGTCCGCGACGAGCAGTACTTC
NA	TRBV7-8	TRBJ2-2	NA	CASSFLNGELFF	TGTGCCAGCAGCTTTCTGAACGGGGAGCTGTTTTTT
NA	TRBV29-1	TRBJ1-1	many	CSVDLDRNTEAFF	TGCAGCGTTGATTTGGACAGGAACACTGAAGCTTTCTTT
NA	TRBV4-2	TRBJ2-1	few	CASSQEFETSSYNEQFF	TGTGCCAGCAGCCAAGAATTCGAGACTAGCTCCTACAATGAGCAGTTCTTC
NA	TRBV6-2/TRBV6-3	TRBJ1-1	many	CASSYFSSNTEAFF	TGTGCCAGCAGTTACTTCAGCTCGAACACTGAAGCTTTCTTT
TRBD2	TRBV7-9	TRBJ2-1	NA	CASREPSGRAPNEQFF	TGTGCCAGCAGAGAGCCTAGCGGGAGGGCCCCCAATGAGCAGTTCTTC
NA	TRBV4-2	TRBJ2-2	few	CASSQAASTGWDTGELFF	TGTGCCAGCAGCCAAGCCGCCTCAACAGGGTGGGACACCGGGGAGCTGTTTTTT
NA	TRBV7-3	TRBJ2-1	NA	CASSFNRAYNEQFF	TGTGCCAGCAGCTTCAACAGGGCCTACAATGAGCAGTTCTTC
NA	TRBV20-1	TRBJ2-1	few	CSARDGTSPGNNEQFF	TGCAGTGCTAGAGATGGTACCTCGCCTGGCAACAATGAGCAGTTCTTC
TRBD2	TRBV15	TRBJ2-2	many	CATSRDKGGSGELFF	TGTGCCACCAGCAGAGATAAGGGCGGGAGTGGGGAGCTGTTTTTT
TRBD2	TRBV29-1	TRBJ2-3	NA	CSVVTSGSTDTQYF	TGCAGCGTGGTCACTAGCGGGAGCACAGATACGCAGTATTTT
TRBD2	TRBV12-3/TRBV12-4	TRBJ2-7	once	CASRLTSGSYEQYF	TGTGCCAGCAGACTAACTAGCGGGAGCTACGAGCAGTACTTC
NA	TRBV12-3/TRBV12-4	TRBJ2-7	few	CASTPHPGVNYEQYF	TGTGCCAGCACTCCCCATCCGGGAGTAAACTACGAGCAGTACTTC
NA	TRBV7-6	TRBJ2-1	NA	CASSLSPGGPYNEQFF	TGTGCCAGCAGCTTAAGTCCCGGGGGTCCCTACAATGAGCAGTTCTTC
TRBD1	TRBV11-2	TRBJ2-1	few	CASSHGTGSFEQFF	TGTGCCAGCAGCCACGGGACAGGATCGTTTGAGCAGTTCTTC
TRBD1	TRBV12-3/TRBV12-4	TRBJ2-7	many	CASGRDRGLNEQYF	TGTGCCAGCGGACGGGACAGGGGGCTAAACGAGCAGTACTTC
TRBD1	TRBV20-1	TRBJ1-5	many	CSARQGVKESNQPQHF	TGCAGTGCTAGACAGGGGGTCAAGGAGAGCAATCAGCCCCAGCATTTT
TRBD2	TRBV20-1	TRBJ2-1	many	CSASDLTSGTLFF	TGCAGTGCTAGCGACCTGACTAGCGGCACTCTGTTCTTC
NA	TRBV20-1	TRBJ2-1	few	CSAKKSASYNEQFF	TGCAGTGCCAAAAAATCAGCTTCCTACAATGAGCAGTTCTTC
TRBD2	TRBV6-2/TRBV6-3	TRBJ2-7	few	CASSYSSWTSGSSYEQYF	TGTGCCAGCAGTTACTCAAGTTGGACTAGCGGAAGCTCCTACGAGCAGTACTTC
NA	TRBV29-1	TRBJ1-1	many	CSVGEGGTEAFF	TGCAGCGTTGGGGAGGGTGGCACTGAAGCTTTCTTT
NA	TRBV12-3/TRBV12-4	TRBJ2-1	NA	CASKTRGSNYNEQFF	TGTGCCAGCAAGACCCGGGGGAGTAACTACAATGAGCAGTTCTTC
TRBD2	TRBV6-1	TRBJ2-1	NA	CASRMGSGVSYNEQFF	TGTGCCAGCAGAATGGGTAGCGGGGTATCCTACAATGAGCAGTTCTTC
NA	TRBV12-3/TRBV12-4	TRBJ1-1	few	CATRPRGDTEAFF	TGTGCCACCAGGCCTAGAGGGGACACTGAAGCTTTCTTT
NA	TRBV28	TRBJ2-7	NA	CASSVVGYEQYF	TGTGCCAGCTCGGTTGTAGGCTACGAGCAGTACTTC
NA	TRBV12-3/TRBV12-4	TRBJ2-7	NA	CASRLTGRGYEQYF	TGTGCCAGCAGGCTGACAGGTCGGGGGTACGAGCAGTACTTC
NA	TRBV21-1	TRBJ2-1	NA	CASSKETSGSSIKAEPYNEQFF	TGTGCCAGCAGCAAAGAAACTAGCGGGAGCTCTATTAAGGCAGAGCCCTACAATGAGCAGTTCTTC
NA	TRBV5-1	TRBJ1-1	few	CASSLEAFTEAFF	TGCGCCAGCAGCTTGGAAGCATTCACTGAAGCTTTCTTT
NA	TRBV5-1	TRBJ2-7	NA	CASSLGHAEQYF	TGCGCCAGCAGCTTGGGGCACGCCGAGCAGTACTTC
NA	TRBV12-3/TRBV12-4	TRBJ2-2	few	CASSFDRTGRTNTGELFF	TGTGCCAGCAGTTTTGATAGGACGGGACGGACGAACACCGGGGAGCTGTTTTTT
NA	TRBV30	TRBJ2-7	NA	CASPTAGSDEQYF	TGTGCCTCCCCTACAGCGGGCTCGGACGAGCAGTACTTC
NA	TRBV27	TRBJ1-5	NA	CASSPGPPSNQPQHF	TGTGCCAGCAGTCCGGGACCGCCGAGCAATCAGCCCCAGCATTTT
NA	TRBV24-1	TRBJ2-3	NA	CATNPSGDTDTQYF	TGTGCCACCAATCCCTCGGGGGATACAGATACGCAGTATTTT
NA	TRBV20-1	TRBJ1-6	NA	CSAREVSSYNSPLHF	TGCAGTGCTAGAGAGGTCAGCTCCTATAATTCACCCCTCCACTTT
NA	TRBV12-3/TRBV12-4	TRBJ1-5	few	CASTLGVGGARQPQHF	TGTGCCAGCACCTTGGGGGTGGGGGGAGCTCGGCAGCCCCAGCATTTT
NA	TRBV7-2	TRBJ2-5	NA	CASTSRSARETQYF	TGTGCCAGCACCTCGCGCTCCGCTAGAGAGACCCAGTACTTC
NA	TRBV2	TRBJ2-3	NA	CASSEAALSDTQYF	TGTGCCAGCAGTGAAGCGGCGTTGTCAGATACGCAGTATTTT
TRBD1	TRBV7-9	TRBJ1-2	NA	CASRPGGDYGYTF	TGTGCCAGCAGACCAGGGGGCGACTATGGCTACACCTTC
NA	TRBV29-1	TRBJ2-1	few	CSVEYGTSSYNEQFF	TGCAGCGTTGAGTACGGGACCAGCTCCTACAATGAGCAGTTCTTC
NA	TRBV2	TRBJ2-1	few	CASSVLVVSSNEQFF	TGTGCCAGCAGTGTGCTAGTCGTCTCCAGTAATGAGCAGTTCTTC
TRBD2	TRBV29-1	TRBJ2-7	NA	CSVEEGGVAYEQYF	TGCAGCGTTGAAGAGGGGGGGGTCGCCTACGAGCAGTACTTC
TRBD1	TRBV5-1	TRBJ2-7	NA	CASSFTGGDYEQYF	TGCGCCAGCAGCTTTACAGGGGGAGATTACGAGCAGTACTTC
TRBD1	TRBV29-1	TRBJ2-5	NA	CSVPSRDRQETQYF	TGCAGCGTTCCATCCCGGGACAGGCAAGAGACCCAGTACTTC
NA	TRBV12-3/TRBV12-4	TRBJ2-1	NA	CASSLSVGDEQFF	TGTGCCAGCAGTTTAAGTGTGGGGGATGAGCAGTTCTTC
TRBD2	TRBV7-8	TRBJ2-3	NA	CASSLPSGRVPDTQYF	TGTGCCAGCAGCTTACCTAGCGGGAGAGTCCCAGATACGCAGTATTTT
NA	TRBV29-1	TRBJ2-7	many	CSGADRTYEQYF	TGCAGCGGAGCTGACAGAACCTACGAGCAGTACTTC
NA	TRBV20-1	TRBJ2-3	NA	CSARPFGPSTDTQYF	TGCAGTGCTAGACCCTTCGGCCCTAGCACAGATACGCAGTATTTT
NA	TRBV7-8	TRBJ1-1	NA	CASSPTAAEAFF	TGTGCCAGCAGCCCGACGGCAGCTGAAGCTTTCTTT
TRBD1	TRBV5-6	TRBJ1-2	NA	CASSQGQGLGNYGYTF	TGTGCCAGCAGCCAAGGACAGGGGTTGGGTAACTATGGCTACACCTTC
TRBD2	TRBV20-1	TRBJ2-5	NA	CSARRTSGRRGETQYF	TGCAGTGCTAGACGGACTAGCGGGAGGCGGGGAGAGACCCAGTACTTC
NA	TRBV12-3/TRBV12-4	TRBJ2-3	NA	CAGSLWQGNTDTQYF	TGTGCCGGCAGTTTATGGCAGGGGAACACAGATACGCAGTATTTT
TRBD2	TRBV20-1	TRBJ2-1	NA	CSARDRGTSGRRNEQFF	TGCAGTGCTAGAGATCGAGGGACTAGCGGGAGGAGGAATGAGCAGTTCTTC